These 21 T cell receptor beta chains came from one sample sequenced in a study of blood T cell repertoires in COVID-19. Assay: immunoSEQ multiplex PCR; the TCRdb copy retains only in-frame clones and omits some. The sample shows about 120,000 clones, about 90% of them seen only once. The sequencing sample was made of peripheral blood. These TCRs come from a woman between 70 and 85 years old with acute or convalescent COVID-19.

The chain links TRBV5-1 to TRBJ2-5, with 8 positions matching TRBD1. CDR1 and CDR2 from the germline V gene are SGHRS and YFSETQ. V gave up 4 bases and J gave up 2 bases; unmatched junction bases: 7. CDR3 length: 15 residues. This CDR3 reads CASSLIGQGQETQYF. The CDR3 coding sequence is TGCGCCAGCAGCCTGATCGGACAGGGTCAAGAGACCCAGTACTTC.

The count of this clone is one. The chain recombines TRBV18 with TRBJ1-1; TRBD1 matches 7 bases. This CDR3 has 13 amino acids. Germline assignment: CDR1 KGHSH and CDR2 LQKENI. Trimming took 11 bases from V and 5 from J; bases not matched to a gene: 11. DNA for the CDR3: TGTGCCGACAGGGCCGATAGTGAAACTGAAGCTTTCTTT. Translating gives CADRADSETEAFF.

The CDR3 loop is CASSLDSSNTEAFF. CDR3 coding DNA: TGCGCCAGCAGCTTGGACAGTTCGAACACTGAAGCTTTCTTT. The chain carries TRBV5-1 and TRBJ1-1; no reliable D call. This CDR3 region has 14 residues. The ends were cut back, 0 bases at V and 1 base at J, with 7 bases in the middle. The germline V gene has CDR1 SGHRS and CDR2 YFSETQ.

CDR3 residues: CASSLTELEAFF. As DNA, the CDR3 is TGTGCCAGCAGCCTGACAGAACTTGAAGCTTTCTTT. The V gene is TRBV28, the J gene TRBJ1-1; D might be TRBD1 (5 bases). V was trimmed by 6 bases and J by 7 bases, leaving 12 bases between them. The CDR3 spans 12 residues. The germline gives CDR1 MDHEN, CDR2 SYDVKM.

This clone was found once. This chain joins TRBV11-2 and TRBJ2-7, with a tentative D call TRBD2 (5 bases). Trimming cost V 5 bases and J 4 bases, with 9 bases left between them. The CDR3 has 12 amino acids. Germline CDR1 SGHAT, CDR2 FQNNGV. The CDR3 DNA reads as TGTGCCAGCAGCCGGACTGGGTACGAGCAGTACTTC. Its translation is CASSRTGYEQYF.

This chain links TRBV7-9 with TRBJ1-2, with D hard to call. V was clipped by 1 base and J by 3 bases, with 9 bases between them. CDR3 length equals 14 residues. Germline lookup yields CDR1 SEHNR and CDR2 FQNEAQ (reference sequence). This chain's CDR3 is CASSLVVGDYGYTF. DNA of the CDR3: TGTGCCAGCAGCTTAGTTGTGGGAGACTATGGCTACACCTTC.

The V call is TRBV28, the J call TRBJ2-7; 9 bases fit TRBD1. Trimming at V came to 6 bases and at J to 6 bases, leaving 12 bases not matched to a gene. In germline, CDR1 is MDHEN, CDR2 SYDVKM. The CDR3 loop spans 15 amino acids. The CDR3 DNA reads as TGTGCCAGCAGCTACACAGGGGGCCGACCCCTCGAGCAGTACTTC. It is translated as CASSYTGGRPLEQYF.

The CDR3 nucleotides are TGTGCCAGCAGCTTGGGGGGCTCGAGTGAAAAACTGTTTTTT. As protein: CASSLGGSSEKLFF. The chain has TRBV5-4 and TRBJ1-4, with D possibly being TRBD1 (5 bases). V was clipped by 0 bases and J by 7 bases, with 10 bases between them. The V gene's germline CDR1 is SGHNT and CDR2 YYREEE (reference sequence). The CDR3 totals 14 residues.

This CDR3 reads CASSLGGTSGNTIYF. CDR3 in DNA: TGTGCCAGCAGTTTAGGGGGGACCTCTGGAAACACCATATATTTT. The V call is TRBV28, the J call TRBJ1-3, with D perhaps TRBD1 (5 bases). V was clipped by 2 bases and J by 0 bases, with 8 bases between them. CDR1 MDHEN and CDR2 SYDVKM come from the germline V gene. The CDR3 is 15 amino acids.

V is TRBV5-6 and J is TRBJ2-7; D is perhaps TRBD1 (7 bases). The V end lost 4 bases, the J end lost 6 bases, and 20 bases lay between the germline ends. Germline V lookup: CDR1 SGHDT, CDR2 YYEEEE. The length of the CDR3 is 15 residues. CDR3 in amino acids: CASSTGQEGRSEQYF. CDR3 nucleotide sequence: TGTGCCAGCAGCACAGGACAGGAGGGTAGGTCCGAGCAGTACTTC.

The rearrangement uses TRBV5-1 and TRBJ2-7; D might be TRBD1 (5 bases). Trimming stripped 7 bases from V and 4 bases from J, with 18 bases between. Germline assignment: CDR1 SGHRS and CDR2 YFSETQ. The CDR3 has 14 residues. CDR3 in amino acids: CASGPQGRRYEQYF. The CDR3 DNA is TGCGCCAGCGGGCCGCAGGGAAGAAGGTACGAGCAGTACTTC.

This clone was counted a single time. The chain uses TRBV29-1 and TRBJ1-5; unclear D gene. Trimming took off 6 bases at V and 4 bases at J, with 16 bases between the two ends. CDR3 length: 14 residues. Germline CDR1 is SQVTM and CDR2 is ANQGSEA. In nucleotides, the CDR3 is TGCAGCGTCGGTGACATCCGCCGGAATCAGCCCCAGCATTTT. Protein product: CSVGDIRRNQPQHF.

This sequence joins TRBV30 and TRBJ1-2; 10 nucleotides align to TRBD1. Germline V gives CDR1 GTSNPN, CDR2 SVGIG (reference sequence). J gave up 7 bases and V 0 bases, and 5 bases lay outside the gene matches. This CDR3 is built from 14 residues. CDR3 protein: CAWSVKGQGPGYTF. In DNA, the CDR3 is TGTGCCTGGAGTGTAAAGGGACAGGGGCCTGGCTACACCTTC.

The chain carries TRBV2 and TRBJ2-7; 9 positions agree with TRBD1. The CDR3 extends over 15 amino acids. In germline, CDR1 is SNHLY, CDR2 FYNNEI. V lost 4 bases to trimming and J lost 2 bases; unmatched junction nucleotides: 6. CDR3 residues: CASSGRDRATYEQYF. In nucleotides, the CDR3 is TGTGCCAGCAGTGGCCGGGACAGGGCGACCTACGAGCAGTACTTC.

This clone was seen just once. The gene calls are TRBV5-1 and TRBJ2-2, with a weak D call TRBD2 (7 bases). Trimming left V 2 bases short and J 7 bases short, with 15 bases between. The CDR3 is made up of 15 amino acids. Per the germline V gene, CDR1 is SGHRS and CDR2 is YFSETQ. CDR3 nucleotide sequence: TGCGCCAGCAGCTTCGCAGGGGAGGGTATCGGGGAGCTGTTTTTT. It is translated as CASSFAGEGIGELFF.

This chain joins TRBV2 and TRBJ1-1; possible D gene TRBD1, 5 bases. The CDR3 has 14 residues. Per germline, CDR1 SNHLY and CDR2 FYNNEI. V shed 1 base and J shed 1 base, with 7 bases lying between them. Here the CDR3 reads CASSEVGRNTEAFF. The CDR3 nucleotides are TGTGCCAGCAGTGAAGTGGGGCGGAACACTGAAGCTTTCTTT.

The CDR3 nucleotides read TGTGCCAGCGGTAACAGGGGGATCGCTGAAAAACTGTTTTTT. Translated, it gives CASGNRGIAEKLFF. The rearrangement uses TRBV27 and TRBJ1-4, with 8 bases fitting TRBD1. Germline CDR1 is MNHEY and CDR2 is SMNVEV (reference sequence). V shed 8 bases and J 7 bases; nucleotides not matched to a gene: 9. The CDR3 loop spans 14 amino acids.

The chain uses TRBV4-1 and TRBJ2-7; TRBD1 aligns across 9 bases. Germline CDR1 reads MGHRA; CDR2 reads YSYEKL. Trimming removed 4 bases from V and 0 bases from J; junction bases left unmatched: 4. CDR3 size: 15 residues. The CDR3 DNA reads TGCGCCAGCAGCCCTGGACAGGGGCCCTCCTACGAGCAGTACTTC. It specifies CASSPGQGPSYEQYF.

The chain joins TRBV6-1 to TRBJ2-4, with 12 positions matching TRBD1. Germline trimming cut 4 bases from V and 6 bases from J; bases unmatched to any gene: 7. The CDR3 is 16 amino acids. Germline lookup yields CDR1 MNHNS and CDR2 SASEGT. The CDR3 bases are TGTGCCAGCAGTGTGCGGGACAGGGGGCTCGGAAACATTCAGTACTTC. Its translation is CASSVRDRGLGNIQYF.

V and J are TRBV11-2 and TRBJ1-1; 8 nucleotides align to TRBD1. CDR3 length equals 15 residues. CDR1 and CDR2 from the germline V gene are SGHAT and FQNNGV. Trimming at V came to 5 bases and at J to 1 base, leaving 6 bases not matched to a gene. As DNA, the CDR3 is TGTGCCAGCAGCGCCAGACAGGGGACGAACACTGAAGCTTTCTTT. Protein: CASSARQGTNTEAFF. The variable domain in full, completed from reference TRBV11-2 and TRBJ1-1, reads EAGVAQSPRYKIIEKRQSVAFWCNPISGHATLYWYQQILGQGPKLLIQFQNNGVVDDSQLPKDRFSAERLKGVDSTLKIQPAKLEDSAVYLCASSARQGTNTEAFFGQGTRLTVV.

CDR3 residues: CASSSPAGLGTEAFF. In DNA, the CDR3 is TGTGCCAGCAGCTCCCCTGCAGGGCTGGGGACTGAAGCTTTCTTT. The chain links TRBV9 to TRBJ1-1; D is possibly TRBD1 (5 bases). Deletions cut 4 bases from V and 5 bases from J, with 18 bases between. The germline V gene encodes CDR1 SGDLS and CDR2 YYNGEE. The CDR3 is 15 amino acids.